These 24 T cell receptor beta chains came from one sample sequenced in a study of PD-1 blockade in classical Hodgkin lymphoma (dated by TCRdb to 2018 to 2020). The sample's time point label, decoded: cycle 2 day 1 (C2D1) of nivolumab. All trial patients had relapsed after autologous stem cell transplantation, with cohorts A, B and C differing in prior brentuximab vedotin exposure. Libraries came from the immunoSEQ multiplex PCR assay. In its TCRdb copy, this immuneACCESS table keeps in-frame sequences only and misses some clones. Where compared with another copy, unresolved V genes explain less than half of these, and the others have no known cause. The sample table records about 93,000 clones; about nine tenths of these occur just once. The ten top clones hold under 3% of the sample. Sequencing used peripheral blood mononuclear cells (PBMCs), obtained before the second cycle of nivolumab. These receptors originate from a human donor with classical Hodgkin lymphoma.

V gene TRBV5-1 combines with J gene TRBJ1-2; TRBD1 might be the D (5 bases). V was cut by 4 bases and J by 3 bases, with 13 bases left in between. The CDR3 covers 14 residues. Germline V lookup: CDR1 SGHRS, CDR2 YFSETQ. The CDR3 DNA follows: TGCGCCAGCAGCCCGGTGTCGGGGGACTATGGCTACACCTTC. As protein: CASSPVSGDYGYTF. The whole variable domain, remainder taken from reference TRBV5-1 and TRBJ1-2, is KAGVTQTPRYLIKTRGQQVTLSCSPISGHRSVSWYQQTPGQGLQFLFEYFSETQRNKGNFPGRFSGRQFSNSRSEMNVSTLELGDSALYLCASSPVSGDYGYTFGSGTRLTVV.

The chain combines TRBV27 with TRBJ2-7; D may correspond to TRBD1 or TRBD2 (5 bases each). Germline CDR1 MNHEY, CDR2 SMNVEV (reference sequence). V gave up 2 bases and J gave up 2 bases, with 16 bases separating them. CDR3 size: 16 residues. The DNA of the CDR3 is TGTGCCAGCAGTTTAGAAGGGACCAACTCGCCCTACGAGCAGTACTTC. Translated, it gives CASSLEGTNSPYEQYF.

The J gene is TRBJ1-1, the V gene TRBV2; D not resolved. V was trimmed by 0 bases and J by 0 bases, leaving 14 bases between them. The CDR3 extends over 17 amino acids. The germline gives CDR1 SNHLY, CDR2 FYNNEI. In DNA form, the CDR3 reads TGTGCCAGCAGTGAAGCCCGGGGAGAAATAATGAACACTGAAGCTTTCTTT. This gives the protein CASSEARGEIMNTEAFF.

CDR3 in amino acids: CASAPGQVHGTQYF. The DNA of the CDR3 is TGTGCCTCTGCCCCTGGACAGGTTCATGGTACGCAGTATTTT. V gene TRBV30 combines with J gene TRBJ2-3; 7 positions match TRBD1. V lost 7 bases to trimming and J lost 8 bases; unmatched junction nucleotides: 15. Germline CDR1 is GTSNPN and CDR2 is SVGIG (reference sequence). There are 14 residues in the CDR3.

With regard to this clone: Likely a read error: the CDR3 ends without its conserved phenylalanine or tryptophan. V usage is TRBV30 and J usage is TRBJ2-7; 11 nucleotides match TRBD1. The V gene end was trimmed by 2 bases and the J gene end by 3 bases; junction bases not matched to a gene: 3. The CDR3 totals 14 residues. Germline-derived CDR1 and CDR2 are GTSNPN and SVGIG (reference sequence). The CDR3 sequence: CAWSMGTGGYEQYL. In DNA, the CDR3 is TGTGCCTGGAGTATGGGGACAGGGGGCTACGAGCAGTACCTC.

This chain uses TRBV4-1 with TRBJ1-4; 7 nucleotides line up with TRBD1. Per the germline V gene, CDR1 is MGHRA and CDR2 is YSYEKL. This CDR3 contains 15 residues. Trimming removed 4 bases from V and 4 bases from J; junction bases left unmatched: 6. The chain's CDR3 is CASSRTGADNEKLFF. CDR3 DNA sequence: TGCGCCAGCAGCCGAACAGGGGCTGATAATGAAAAACTGTTTTTT.

A single count supports this clone. The chain joins TRBV11-2 to TRBJ1-2; 8 bases agree with TRBD1. This CDR3 contains 15 residues. V lost 1 base and J lost 4; bases outside the gene matches: 5. Germline-derived CDR1 and CDR2 are SGHAT and FQNNGV. The CDR3 sequence is CASSLVGTGGYGYTF. CDR3 nucleotide sequence: TGTGCCAGCAGCTTAGTGGGGACAGGCGGCTATGGCTACACCTTC.

The rearrangement uses TRBV28 and TRBJ1-5; D is undetermined. The CDR3 is made up of 14 amino acids. Germline assignment: CDR1 MDHEN and CDR2 SYDVKM. Trimming left V 0 bases short and J 2 bases short, with 5 bases between. The CDR3 DNA sequence: TGTGCCAGCAGTTTATGGGCTGGCAATCAGCCCCAGCATTTT. Its protein is CASSLWAGNQPQHF.

The V call is TRBV29-1, the J call TRBJ2-5; 7 bases line up with TRBD1. This CDR3 spans 15 amino acids. V was clipped by 6 bases and J by 5 bases; unmatched bases: 15. CDR1 SQVTM and CDR2 ANQGSEA come from the germline V gene. This CDR3 reads CSVHARGPGYETQYF. CDR3 in DNA: TGCAGCGTCCACGCTAGGGGGCCGGGGTACGAGACCCAGTACTTC.

V is TRBV19 and J is TRBJ2-3; 7 bases line up with TRBD1. CDR3 length equals 16 residues. With V trimmed by 4 bases and J by 0 bases, 7 bases remained unmatched. The germline V gene encodes CDR1 LNHDA and CDR2 SQIVND (reference sequence). The DNA of the CDR3 is TGTGCCAGTAGTACCGGACAGGATTCTAGCACAGATACGCAGTATTTT. Its translation is CASSTGQDSSTDTQYF. Based on the CDR3 plus reference TRBV19 and TRBJ2-3, the full variable domain is DGGITQSPKYLFRKEGQNVTLSCEQNLNHDAMYWYRQDPGQGLRLIYYSQIVNDFQKGDIAEGYSVSREKKESFPLTVTSAQKNPTAFYLCASSTGQDSSTDTQYFGPGTRLTVL.

The V call is TRBV13, the J call TRBJ2-7; 7 positions agree with TRBD1. V gave up 5 bases and J gave up 2 bases; unmatched junction bases: 0. The germline CDR1 and CDR2 sequences are PRHDT and FYEKMQ (reference sequence). The CDR3 runs to 12 residues. Here the CDR3 DNA reads TGTGCCAGCAGCCAGGGGGCCTACGAGCAGTACTTC. It specifies CASSQGAYEQYF.

Relative to its sample, this clone is medium-sized (0.01 to 0.1%). The chain joins TRBV30 to TRBJ1-5, with 7 bases that match TRBD1. V gave up 1 base and J gave up 8 bases; unmatched junction bases: 8. The CDR3 spans 14 residues. Germline-derived CDR1 and CDR2 are GTSNPN and SVGIG (reference sequence). Here the CDR3 reads CAWSGSQGREPQHF. In DNA, the CDR3 is TGTGCCTGGAGTGGATCACAGGGGCGGGAGCCCCAGCATTTT.

The chain carries TRBV15 and TRBJ2-1, with D unclear. The germline V and J ends were trimmed by 4 bases and 8 bases, with 9 bases remaining between them. This CDR3 contains 12 residues. Germline-derived CDR1 and CDR2 are LNHNV and YYDKDF (reference sequence). CDR3: CATSKWADEQFF. In nucleotides, the CDR3 is TGTGCCACCAGCAAATGGGCCGATGAGCAGTTCTTC.

The rearrangement links TRBV9 to TRBJ2-1, with D possibly being TRBD2 (5 bases). V was shortened by 4 bases and J by 2 bases, with 13 bases between the two germline ends. The CDR3 length is 15 residues. Germline V CDR1 and CDR2: SGDLS, YYNGEE. This chain's CDR3 is CASSPGGRPYNEQFF. The CDR3 DNA follows: TGTGCCAGCAGCCCAGGAGGCAGGCCCTACAATGAGCAGTTCTTC.

The rearrangement links TRBV5-6 to TRBJ2-7; D unresolved. The V gene lost 0 bases and the J gene lost 6 bases, with 10 bases spanning the gap. The CDR3 sequence is 13 residues long. Germline V gene data show CDR1 as SGHDT and CDR2 as YYEEEE. The CDR3 DNA reads as TGTGCCAGCAGCTTGGAGCCAGGTTTCGAGCAGTACTTC. Its translation is CASSLEPGFEQYF.

The chain employs TRBV27 and TRBJ1-3, with 7 bases that match TRBD1. CDR1 is MNHEY, CDR2 SMNVEV, per germline (reference sequence). The CDR3 is made up of 13 amino acids. The CDR3 here is CSPTGRAGNTIYF. The CDR3 DNA is TGTTCCCCGACAGGGAGGGCTGGAAACACCATATATTTT.

The chain has TRBV30 and TRBJ1-5; no clear D gene. Per germline, CDR1 GTSNPN and CDR2 SVGIG (reference sequence). The CDR3 totals 14 residues. Trimming pared 2 bases from V and 4 bases from J, leaving 12 bases between. CDR3 protein: CAWSLFSLNQPQHF. CDR3 in DNA: TGTGCCTGGAGTTTGTTTTCTTTAAATCAGCCCCAGCATTTT. The complete variable domain, with remaining parts taken from reference TRBV30 and TRBJ1-5, reads SQTIHQWPATLVQPVGSPLSLECTVEGTSNPNLYWYRQAAGRGLQLLFYSVGIGQISSEVPQNLSASRPQDRQFILSSKKLLLSDSGFYLCAWSLFSLNQPQHFGDGTRLSIL.

The genes are TRBV7-2 and TRBJ2-7, with D perhaps matching TRBD1 (7 bases). Between the trimmed V and J ends, which lost 3 bases and 1 base, there was a span of 13 bases. The V gene's germline CDR1 is SGHTA and CDR2 FQGNSA. The CDR3 consists of 15 residues. The chain's CDR3 is CASSFQGGQSYEQYF. The CDR3, as DNA: TGTGCCAGCAGCTTCCAGGGGGGACAGTCCTACGAGCAGTACTTC. Supplemented by reference TRBV7-2 and TRBJ2-7, the full variable domain reads GAGVSQSPSNKVTEKGKDVELRCDPISGHTALYWYRQSLGQGLEFLIYFQGNSAPDKSGLPSDRFSAERTGGSVSTLTIQRTQQEDSAVYLCASSFQGGQSYEQYFGPGTRLTVT.

The chain has TRBV27 and TRBJ2-1; D is undetermined. The CDR3 runs to 15 residues. With 4 bases removed from V and 8 bases from J, the gap between germline ends came to 18 bases. Germline CDR1 is MNHEY and CDR2 is SMNVEV (reference sequence). DNA of the CDR3: TGTGCCAGCAGTTCGGGCCTCTCCTCCATCGATGAGCAGTTCTTC. As protein: CASSSGLSSIDEQFF.

The CDR3 DNA follows: TGTGCCAGCAGCTTTAAGAACACCGGGGAGCTGTTTTTT. This translates into CASSFKNTGELFF. This sequence joins TRBV7-3 and TRBJ2-2; no definite D call. Germline loops: CDR1 SGHTA, CDR2 FQGTGA. The V gene lost 3 bases and the J gene lost 1 base, with 3 bases spanning the gap. The CDR3 runs 13 residues.

The chain uses TRBV28 and TRBJ2-7, with D possibly called TRBD1 or TRBD2 (5 bases each). The length of the CDR3 is 14 residues. Looked up from germline, CDR1 is MDHEN and CDR2 is SYDVKM. V was shortened by 5 bases and J by 6 bases, with 17 bases between the two germline ends. Here the CDR3 reads CASSPPGRIPEQYF. The CDR3 nucleotides are TGTGCCAGCAGTCCACCGGGACGGATACCCGAGCAGTACTTC.

Here the CDR3 reads CASSWGRGASTEAFF. In DNA, the CDR3 is TGTGCCAGCAGTTGGGGGAGGGGGGCGAGCACTGAAGCTTTCTTT. V usage is TRBV6-5 and J usage is TRBJ1-1; TRBD1 is a possible D gene (6 bases). The germline V gene encodes CDR1 MNHEY and CDR2 SVGAGI. Between the trimmed V and J ends, which lost 4 bases and 4 bases, there was a span of 16 bases. The CDR3 sequence is 15 residues long.

The chain joins TRBV6-6 to TRBJ1-1; D uncertain. V lost 4 bases and J 4 bases, leaving 16 bases between the germline ends. There are 15 residues in the CDR3. Per germline, CDR1 MNHNY and CDR2 SVGAGI (reference sequence). The CDR3 spells CASSSRTTRGTEAFF. The CDR3 coding sequence is TGTGCCAGCAGTTCGAGGACTACGCGGGGCACTGAAGCTTTCTTT.

The gene calls are TRBV6-6 and TRBJ2-1; tentative D call: TRBD1 (6 bases). V dropped 5 bases and J dropped 1 base, with 15 bases sitting between them. Germline loops: CDR1 MNHNY, CDR2 SVGAGI (reference sequence). This CDR3 contains 16 residues. CDR3 sequence: CASSPSPQGSYNEQFF. In nucleotides, the CDR3 is TGTGCCAGCAGTCCGAGCCCACAGGGATCCTACAATGAGCAGTTCTTC.